The clone carrying this T cell receptor beta chain was picked up a small number of times. Its antigen is undetermined. The data stem from a study of CD8 T cells in ankylosing spondylitis. This CDR3 spans 16 amino acids. V was pared by 4 bases and J by 6 bases, with 22 bases between. From germline, CDR1 is SGHKS and CDR2 YYEKEE (reference sequence). Quantitative 5'-RACE with molecular barcodes was used to make the TCR beta libraries. TCRdb reprocessed the 5' RACE reads via MiXCR and lists one record per CDR3 protein. The repertoire holds just under 550,000 distinct CDR3 sequences, with about 13% as singletons. Study-wide points: Ankylosing spondylitis blood appeared to be characterized by a TCR beta motif of several highly homologous variants. Reportedly, matched ankylosing spondylitis synovial fluid was significantly enriched for disease-linked clones. Disease-linked clones displayed a CD8+ phenotype and appeared relatively rarely in peripheral blood. Earlier studies detected some motif variants in reactive arthritis synovial fluid and blood.

The sequence derives from a male donor with ankylosing spondylitis. Sequencing was done on a sample of blood, either unsorted or a sorted T cell fraction (not recorded which). The V call is TRBV5-5, the J call TRBJ1-2; D might be TRBD1 (5 bases). Here the CDR3 DNA reads TGTGCCAGCAGCCCAACCCCTAACAGGTCATTCAATGGCTACACCTTC. This gives the protein CASSPTPNRSFNGYTF.